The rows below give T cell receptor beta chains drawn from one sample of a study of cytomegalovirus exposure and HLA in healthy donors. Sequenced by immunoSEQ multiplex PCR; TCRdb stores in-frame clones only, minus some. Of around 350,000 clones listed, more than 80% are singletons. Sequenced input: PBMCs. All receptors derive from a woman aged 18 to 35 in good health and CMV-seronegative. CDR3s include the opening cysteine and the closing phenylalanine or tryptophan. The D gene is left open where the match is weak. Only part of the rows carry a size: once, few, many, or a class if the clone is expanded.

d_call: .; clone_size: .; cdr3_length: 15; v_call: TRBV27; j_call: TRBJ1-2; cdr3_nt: TGTGCCAGCAGTTTATCGAAACAGTCTCGCTATGGCTACACCTTC; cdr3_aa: CASSLSKQSRYGYTF
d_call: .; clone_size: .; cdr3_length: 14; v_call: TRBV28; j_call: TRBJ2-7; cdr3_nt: TGTGCCAGCACTGGGCTATCCTTCCCCTACGAGCAGTACTTC; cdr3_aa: CASTGLSFPYEQYF
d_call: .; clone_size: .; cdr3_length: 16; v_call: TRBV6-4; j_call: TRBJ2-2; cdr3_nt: TGTGCCAGCAGTGACTCGTGGCCAGCGAACACCGGGGAGCTGTTTTTT; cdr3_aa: CASSDSWPANTGELFF
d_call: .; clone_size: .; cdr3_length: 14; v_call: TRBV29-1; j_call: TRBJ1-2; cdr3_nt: TGCAGCGTTAGGGCGGACAGCGCTAACTATGGCTACACCTTC; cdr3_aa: CSVRADSANYGYTF
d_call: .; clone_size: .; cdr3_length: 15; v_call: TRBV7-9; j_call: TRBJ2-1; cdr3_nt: TGTGCCAGCAGTCTGCCATTCGGCTCCTACAATGAGCAGTTCTTC; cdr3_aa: CASSLPFGSYNEQFF
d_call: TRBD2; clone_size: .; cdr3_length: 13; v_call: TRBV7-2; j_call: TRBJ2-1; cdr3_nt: TGTGCCAGCAGCTCGGGGGGGCCTAATGAGCAGTTCTTC; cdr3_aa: CASSSGGPNEQFF
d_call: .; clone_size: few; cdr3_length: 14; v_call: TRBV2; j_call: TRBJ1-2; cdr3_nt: TGTGCCAGCAGCCGGGACACCTCTAACTATGGCTACACCTTC; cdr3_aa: CASSRDTSNYGYTF
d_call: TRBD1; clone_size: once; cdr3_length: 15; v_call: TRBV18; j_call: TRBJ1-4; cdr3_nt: TGTGCCAGCTCACCAGGACAGGGACTCGGAGAAAAACTGTTTTTT; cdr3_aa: CASSPGQGLGEKLFF
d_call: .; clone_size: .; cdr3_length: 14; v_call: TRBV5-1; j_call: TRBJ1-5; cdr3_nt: TGCGCCAGCAGCTTGCGGGCGGGTGATCAGCCCCAGCATTTT; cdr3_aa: CASSLRAGDQPQHF
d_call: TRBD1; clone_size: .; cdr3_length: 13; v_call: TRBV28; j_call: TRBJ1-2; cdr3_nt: TGTGCCAGCAGTTGGGGGACAGGGAGCGGCTACACCTTC; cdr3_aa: CASSWGTGSGYTF
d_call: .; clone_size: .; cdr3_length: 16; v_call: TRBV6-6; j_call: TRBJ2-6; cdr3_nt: TGTGCCAGCAACCCAGGCCTCATCTCTGGGGCCAACGTCCTGACTTTC; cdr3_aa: CASNPGLISGANVLTF
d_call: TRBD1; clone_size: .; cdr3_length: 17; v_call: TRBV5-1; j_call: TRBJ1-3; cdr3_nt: TGCGCCAGCCGGGACTACAGGGGGGAAGATTCTGGAAACACCATATATTTT; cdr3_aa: CASRDYRGEDSGNTIYF
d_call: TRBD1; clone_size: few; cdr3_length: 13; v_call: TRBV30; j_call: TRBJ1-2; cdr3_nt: TGTGCCTGGGAACCGGGACAGAACTATGGCTACACCTTC; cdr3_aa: CAWEPGQNYGYTF
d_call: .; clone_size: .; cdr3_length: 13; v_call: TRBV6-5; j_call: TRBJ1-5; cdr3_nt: TGTGCCACCGCTGGGACATGGAATCAGCCCCAGCATTTT; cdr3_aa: CATAGTWNQPQHF
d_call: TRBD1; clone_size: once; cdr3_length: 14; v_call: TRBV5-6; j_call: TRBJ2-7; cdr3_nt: TGTGCCAGCAGCTTTGGGACAGGACCTTCCGAGCAGTACTTC; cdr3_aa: CASSFGTGPSEQYF
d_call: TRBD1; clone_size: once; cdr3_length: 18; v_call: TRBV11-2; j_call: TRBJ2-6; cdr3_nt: TGTGCCAGCAGCTTATTCGGGACAGCGGTATCTGGGGCCAACGTCCTGACTTTC; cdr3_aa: CASSLFGTAVSGANVLTF
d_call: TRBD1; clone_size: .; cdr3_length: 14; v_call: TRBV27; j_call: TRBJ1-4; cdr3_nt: TGTGCCAGCAGGGGACAGGGAACAGGAGAAAAACTGTTTTTT; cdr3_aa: CASRGQGTGEKLFF
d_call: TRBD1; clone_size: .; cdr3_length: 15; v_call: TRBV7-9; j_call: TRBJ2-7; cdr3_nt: TGTGCCAGCAGCTTAGCGCTAGACAGGGGTTACGAGCAGTACTTC; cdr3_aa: CASSLALDRGYEQYF
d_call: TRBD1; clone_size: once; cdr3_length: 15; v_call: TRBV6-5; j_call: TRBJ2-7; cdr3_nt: TGTGCCAGCAGCGACACAGGGGGGCTCTCCTACGAGCAGTACTTC; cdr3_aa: CASSDTGGLSYEQYF
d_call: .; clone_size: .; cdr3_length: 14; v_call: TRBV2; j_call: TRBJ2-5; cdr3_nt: TGTGCCAGCAGCCGAGGCGCGGGGAGAGAGACCCAGTACTTC; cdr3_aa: CASSRGAGRETQYF
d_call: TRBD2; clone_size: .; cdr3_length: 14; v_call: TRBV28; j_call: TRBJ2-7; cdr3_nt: TGTGCCAGCAGTCTAGCGGGTTCAGGCTACGAGCAGTACTTC; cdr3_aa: CASSLAGSGYEQYF
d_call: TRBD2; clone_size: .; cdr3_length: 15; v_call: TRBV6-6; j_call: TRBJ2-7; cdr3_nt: TGTGCCAGCAGTTTACTAGCGGGGGACGTTTCCGAGCAGTACTTC; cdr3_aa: CASSLLAGDVSEQYF
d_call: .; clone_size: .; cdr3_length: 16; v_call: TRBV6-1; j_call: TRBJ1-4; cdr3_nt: TGTGCCAGCAGTGAAGGTTGGACAGCAACTAATGAAAAACTGTTTTTT; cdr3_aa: CASSEGWTATNEKLFF
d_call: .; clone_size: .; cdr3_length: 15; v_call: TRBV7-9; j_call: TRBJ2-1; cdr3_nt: TGTGCCAGCAGTCCAGCTGTAACTAGATACAATGAGCAGTTCTTC; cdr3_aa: CASSPAVTRYNEQFF
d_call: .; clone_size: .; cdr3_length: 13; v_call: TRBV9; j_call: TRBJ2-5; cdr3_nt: TGTGCCAGCAGCCCCCGCGGGCAAGAGACCCAGTACTTC; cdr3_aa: CASSPRGQETQYF
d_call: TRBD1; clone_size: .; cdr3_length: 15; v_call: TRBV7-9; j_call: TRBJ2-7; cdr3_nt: TGTGCCAGCAGCAGAGGGACAGGGCTCACCTACGAGCAGTACTTC; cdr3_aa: CASSRGTGLTYEQYF
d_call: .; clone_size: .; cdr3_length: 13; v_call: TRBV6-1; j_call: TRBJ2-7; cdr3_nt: TGTGCCAGCAGCTCTCGGTCGGTCTACGAGCAGTACTTC; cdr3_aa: CASSSRSVYEQYF
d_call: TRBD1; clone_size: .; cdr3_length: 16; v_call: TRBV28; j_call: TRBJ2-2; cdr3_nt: TGTGCCAGCAGTTTAAGACGGACAGGGTTGCCCGGGGAGCTGTTTTTT; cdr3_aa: CASSLRRTGLPGELFF
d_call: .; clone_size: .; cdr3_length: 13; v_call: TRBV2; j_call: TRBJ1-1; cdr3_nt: TGTGCCAGCAGTGACCCTGTGAACACTGAAGCTTTCTTT; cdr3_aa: CASSDPVNTEAFF
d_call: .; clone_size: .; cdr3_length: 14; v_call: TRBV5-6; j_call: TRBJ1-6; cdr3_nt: TGTGCCAGCAGCAGGGGCAGGCCGGACTCACCCCTCCACTTT; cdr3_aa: CASSRGRPDSPLHF
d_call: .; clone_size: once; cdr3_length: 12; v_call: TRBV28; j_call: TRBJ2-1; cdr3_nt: TGTGCCAGTATACAGGGCCACAATGAGCAGTTCTTC; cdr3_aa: CASIQGHNEQFF
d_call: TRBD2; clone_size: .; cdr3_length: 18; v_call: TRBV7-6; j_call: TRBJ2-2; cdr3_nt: TGTGCCAGCAGCTCCTCGCTAGCGGGGTCGGGGAACACCGGGGAGCTGTTTTTT; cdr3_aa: CASSSSLAGSGNTGELFF
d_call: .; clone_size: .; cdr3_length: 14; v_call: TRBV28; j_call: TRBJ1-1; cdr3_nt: TGTGCCAGCAGTGAGGTCTCCTTGAACACTGAAGCTTTCTTT; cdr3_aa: CASSEVSLNTEAFF
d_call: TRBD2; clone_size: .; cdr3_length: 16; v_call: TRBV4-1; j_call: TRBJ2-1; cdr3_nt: TGCGCCAGCAGCCAAGCGTCTAGCGGGACCGAAGGTGAGCAGTTCTTC; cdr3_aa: CASSQASSGTEGEQFF
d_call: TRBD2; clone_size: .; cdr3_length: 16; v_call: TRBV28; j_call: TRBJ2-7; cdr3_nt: TGTGCCAGCAGTGCCCTTAGCGGGAGAGAGACCTACGAGCAGTACTTC; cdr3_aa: CASSALSGRETYEQYF
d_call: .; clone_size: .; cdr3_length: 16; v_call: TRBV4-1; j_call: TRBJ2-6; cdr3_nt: TGCGCCAGCAGCCAAGTTCGGGGGACTGGGGCCAACGTCCTGACTTTC; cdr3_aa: CASSQVRGTGANVLTF
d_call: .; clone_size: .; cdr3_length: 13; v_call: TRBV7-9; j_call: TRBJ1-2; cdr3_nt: TGTGCCAGCAGCTTAGAGTCAGAATATGGCTACACCTTC; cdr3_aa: CASSLESEYGYTF
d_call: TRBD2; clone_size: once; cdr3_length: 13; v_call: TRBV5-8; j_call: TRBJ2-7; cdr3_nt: TGTGCCAGCAGCTTTGACCCGGGGGGGGAGCAGTACTTC; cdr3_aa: CASSFDPGGEQYF
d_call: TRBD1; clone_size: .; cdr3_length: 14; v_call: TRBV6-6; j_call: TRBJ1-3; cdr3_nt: TGTGCCAGCAGAGAGACAGGGAGAGGAAACACCATATATTTT; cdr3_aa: CASRETGRGNTIYF
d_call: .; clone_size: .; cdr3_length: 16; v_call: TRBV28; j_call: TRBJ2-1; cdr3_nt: TGTGCCAGCAGTTTGTTAGTGGGCAGCTCCTACAATGAGCAGTTCTTC; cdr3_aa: CASSLLVGSSYNEQFF
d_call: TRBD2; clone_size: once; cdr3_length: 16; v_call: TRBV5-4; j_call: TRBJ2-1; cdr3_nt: TGTGCCAGCAGCTGGATGGGGACTAGCGGGAGTTATGAGCAGTTCTTC; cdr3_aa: CASSWMGTSGSYEQFF
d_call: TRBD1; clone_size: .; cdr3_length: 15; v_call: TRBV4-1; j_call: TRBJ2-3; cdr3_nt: TGCGCCAGCAGCTTCCGACAGGGGGCCACAGATACGCAGTATTTT; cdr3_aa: CASSFRQGATDTQYF
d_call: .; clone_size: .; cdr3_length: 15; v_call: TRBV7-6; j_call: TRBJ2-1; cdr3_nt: TGTGCCAGCAGCTTAGCGCGTATTGAGTACAATGAGCAGTTCTTC; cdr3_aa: CASSLARIEYNEQFF
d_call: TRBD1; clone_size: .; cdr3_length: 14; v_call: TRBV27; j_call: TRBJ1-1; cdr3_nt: TGTGCCAGCAATTCTGGGACAGGGAACACTGAAGCTTTCTTT; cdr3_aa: CASNSGTGNTEAFF
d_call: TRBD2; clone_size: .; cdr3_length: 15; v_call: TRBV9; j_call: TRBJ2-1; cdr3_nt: TGTGCCAGCAGCGTAGGACTAGCGGGAGGGGGGGAGCAGTTCTTC; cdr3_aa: CASSVGLAGGGEQFF
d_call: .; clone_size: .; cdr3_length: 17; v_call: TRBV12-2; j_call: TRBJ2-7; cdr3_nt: TGTGCAAGTCGCTTAGATCCGTTAGAGCGGGCCTCCTACGAGCAGTACTTC; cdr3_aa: CASRLDPLERASYEQYF
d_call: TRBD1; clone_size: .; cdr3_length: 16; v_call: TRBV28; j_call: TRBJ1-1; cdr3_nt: TGTGCCAGCAGTTCATGGAGGGGACAGGGGTCCCCTGAAGCTTTCTTT; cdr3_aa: CASSSWRGQGSPEAFF
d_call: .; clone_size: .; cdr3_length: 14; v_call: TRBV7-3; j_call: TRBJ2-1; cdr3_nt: TGTGCCAGCAGCTTAACGTGGGCGAGCTATGAGCAGTTCTTC; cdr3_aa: CASSLTWASYEQFF